The 20 T cell receptor beta chains below all came from one sample that was sequenced in a study of blood T cells in healthy people across ages. Combining a sample-barcoded 5' primer with a J-beta primer mix, a second PCR ran for roughly 7 to 12 cycles. One entry per CDR3 protein results from TCRdb running MiXCR on the 5' RACE reads. The sample records about 1.6 million distinct CDR3 sequences, roughly 30% being singletons. Sequenced material: blood. The receptors originated from a woman in her thirties in good health.

Turning to this clonotype: Relative to the germline gene, one junction end is altered; a read error may explain this. The CDR3 region is CAIRESSGTEAFF. Here the CDR3 DNA reads TGTGCCATCAGGGAGTCGTCAGGGACTGAAGCTTTCTTT. V is TRBV10-3 and J is TRBJ1-1, with D perhaps matching TRBD1 (5 bases). CDR1 is ENHRY, CDR2 SYGVKD, per germline. This CDR3 has 13 amino acids.

The chain is built from TRBV5-1 and TRBJ2-1; a weak D match, TRBD2 (7 bases). CDR3 length: 16 residues. Germline values: CDR1 SGHRS, CDR2 YFSETQ. The germline V and J ends were trimmed by 4 bases and 8 bases, with 22 bases remaining between them. The CDR3 is CASSPGQNWGRDEQFF. CDR3 DNA sequence: TGCGCCAGCAGCCCCGGACAGAATTGGGGGAGGGATGAGCAGTTCTTC.

This chain links TRBV5-1 with TRBJ2-2; D gene unclear. V was pared by 4 bases and J by 4 bases, with 14 bases between. CDR3 length equals 15 residues. CDR1 and CDR2 (germline): SGHRS, YFSETQ. The CDR3 spells CASSLAAVPTGELFF. CDR3 nucleotides: TGCGCCAGCAGCCTGGCGGCGGTCCCCACCGGGGAGCTGTTTTTT.

The chain joins TRBV4-2 to TRBJ2-7, with 7 bases fitting TRBD1. Germline CDR1 is LGHNA and CDR2 is YNFKEQ. The CDR3 is 17 amino acids. V was pared by 0 bases and J by 7 bases, with 15 bases of the junction left unmatched. This CDR3 reads CASSQDLPGQEIREQYF. In DNA, the CDR3 is TGTGCCAGCAGCCAAGATTTACCCGGACAGGAGATTCGGGAGCAGTACTTC.

This clonotype was counted between two and nine times. The chain recombines TRBV4-1 with TRBJ2-1; 9 nucleotides line up with TRBD2. The CDR3 has 19 amino acids. With 0 bases clipped from V and 4 bases from J, the junction kept 13 bases outside the gene matches. Germline V lookup: CDR1 MGHRA, CDR2 YSYEKL. CDR3 DNA sequence: TGCGCCAGCAGCCAAGAAGCTAGCGGGAAGCTTCGATATTACAATGAGCAGTTCTTC. Amino acids: CASSQEASGKLRYYNEQFF.

This clonotype was seen only a few times. This chain's CDR3 is CSVVPGQSSYEQYF. In DNA form, the CDR3 reads TGCAGCGTTGTCCCGGGACAGAGCTCCTACGAGCAGTACTTC. The chain is built from TRBV29-1 and TRBJ2-7, with 7 bases lining up with TRBD1. The CDR3 has 14 residues. The V gene's germline CDR1 is SQVTM and CDR2 ANQGSEA. The V and J ends lost 4 bases and 0 bases, in that order; junction bases with no gene match: 6.

The V and J genes are TRBV20-1 and TRBJ2-1; 8 nucleotides match TRBD2. Germline V lookup: CDR1 DFQATT, CDR2 SNEGSKA (reference sequence). V lost 3 bases and J lost 3; bases outside the gene matches: 10. This CDR3 has 16 residues. The CDR3 is CSARGSLREVYNEQFF. The CDR3 nucleotides are TGCAGTGCTAGGGGTTCTTTGCGGGAGGTCTACAATGAGCAGTTCTTC.

The rearrangement joins TRBV6-5 to TRBJ1-1, with TRBD1 matching 7 bases. CDR3 length equals 14 residues. V lost 2 bases and J lost 3; bases outside the gene matches: 3. CDR1 is MNHEY and CDR2 is SVGAGI in the germline V gene. CDR3 sequence (DNA): TGTGCCAGCAGTTACCAGGGGGTAGACACTGAAGCTTTCTTT. Residues: CASSYQGVDTEAFF.

This clonotype was counted a few times. The chain employs TRBV20-1 and TRBJ2-5; D is possibly TRBD1 or TRBD2 (7 bases each). V was shortened by 0 bases and J by 6 bases, with 17 bases between the two germline ends. The CDR3 spans 15 residues. Per germline, CDR1 DFQATT and CDR2 SNEGSKA (reference sequence). DNA for the CDR3: TGCAGTGCTAGAGATCAGGGCAGGGGGGGAAAGACCCAGTACTTC. Amino acids: CSARDQGRGGKTQYF.

In this sample, this clonotype turned up a few times. V is TRBV14 and J is TRBJ2-6; D unresolved. Germline-derived CDR1 and CDR2 are SGHDN and FVKESK. The CDR3 extends over 16 amino acids. The V end lost 1 base, the J end lost 0 bases, and 7 bases lay between the germline ends. The CDR3 DNA reads as TGTGCCAGCAGCCAAGGGCGCCCCTCTGGGGCCAACGTCCTGACTTTC. Encoded protein: CASSQGRPSGANVLTF.

The count of this clonotype is one. The rearrangement links TRBV29-1 to TRBJ2-4; 7 nucleotides align to TRBD1. The DNA matches TRBJ2-7 better at its end, which makes the J call doubtful. The germline V gene encodes CDR1 SQVTM and CDR2 ANQGSEA. The CDR3 length is 13 residues. CDR3 amino acids: CSSTGDFSYEQYF. DNA for the CDR3: TGCAGCTCTACAGGGGATTTCTCCTACGAGCAGTACTTC.

This chain links TRBV7-3 with TRBJ2-3; D is unclear. V lost 1 base and J 8 bases, leaving 13 bases between the germline ends. Looked up from germline, CDR1 is SGHTA and CDR2 is FQGTGA. The CDR3 covers 14 residues. The CDR3 protein is CASSLNPPVGTQYF. The CDR3 bases are TGTGCCAGCAGCTTAAATCCCCCCGTGGGTACGCAGTATTTT.

In regard to this clonotype: This could be a read error, since a much larger clone is one nucleotide away. This chain links TRBV12-3 or TRBV12-4 with TRBJ2-4; D is unclear. This CDR3 has 15 amino acids. Trimming removed 4 bases from V and 13 bases from J, with 23 bases in between. CDR3: CASSSWPIRAYGQYF. The CDR3 DNA reads TGTGCCAGCAGTTCCTGGCCGATCAGAGCCTACGGGCAGTACTTC.

This clonotype has more than one count but fewer than ten. The CDR3 DNA follows: TGTGCCACCAGCAGAGATATGGACAGCTTAGAGCAGTACTTC. Protein: CATSRDMDSLEQYF. The chain joins TRBV15 to TRBJ2-5; D is possibly TRBD1 (6 bases). Trimming took off 0 bases at V and 11 bases at J, with 16 bases between the two ends. Germline assignment: CDR1 LNHNV and CDR2 YYDKDF (reference sequence). The CDR3 is made up of 14 amino acids.

This clonotype appeared a few times. The V call is TRBV20-1, the J call TRBJ2-5, with TRBD1 identical over 7 bases. V was clipped by 3 bases and J by 0 bases; unmatched bases: 10. Per germline, CDR1 DFQATT and CDR2 SNEGSKA (reference sequence). CDR3 length: 16 amino acids. CDR3 region: CSASPRQGWDQETQYF. CDR3 DNA sequence: TGCAGTGCTAGCCCCCGACAGGGTTGGGACCAAGAGACCCAGTACTTC.

The gene calls are TRBV9 and TRBJ1-1; TRBD1 matches 7 bases. Trimming at V came to 0 bases and at J to 11 bases, leaving 13 bases not matched to a gene. Germline CDR1 is SGDLS and CDR2 is YYNGEE. This CDR3 is built from 15 residues. In DNA, the CDR3 is TGTGCCAGCAGCGTAGCAGGGGGGACGTACGACGGGGCTTTCTTT. It translates to CASSVAGGTYDGAFF.

This clonotype was found a few times. The V call is TRBV3-1, the J call TRBJ2-7, with 7 bases identical to TRBD1. Per germline, CDR1 LGHDT and CDR2 YNNKEL (reference sequence). This CDR3 has 13 amino acids. The V segment lost 3 bases and the J segment 6 bases; nucleotides outside the gene matches: 5. The CDR3 nucleotides are TGTGCCAGCAGCCATTCAGGGGGATCCGAGCAGTACTTC. Protein product: CASSHSGGSEQYF.

This chain uses TRBV14 with TRBJ2-7; 10 bases line up with TRBD2. The CDR3 runs 15 residues. CDR1 is SGHDN and CDR2 is FVKESK in the germline V gene. V lost 5 bases, J lost 1 base, and 5 bases stayed unmatched. For the CDR3, the DNA is TGTGCCAGCAGCACGCGGGGACTAGCGTCCTACGAGCAGTACTTC. The encoded protein is CASSTRGLASYEQYF.

This chain links TRBV20-1 with TRBJ1-6, with unresolved D. The CDR3 contains 16 residues. V lost 4 bases to trimming and J lost 2 bases, with 15 bases between them. The germline gives CDR1 DFQATT, CDR2 SNEGSKA (reference sequence). CDR3 in amino acids: CSANPVGTAYNSPLHF. The CDR3 DNA reads as TGCAGTGCTAACCCCGTTGGCACCGCCTATAATTCACCCCTCCACTTT.

This chain uses TRBV20-1 with TRBJ1-2, with TRBD1 matching over 8 bases. Germline V gives CDR1 DFQATT, CDR2 SNEGSKA (reference sequence). The CDR3 length is 17 residues. Unmatched junction bases numbered 16, after V lost 5 bases and J lost 2 bases. Here the CDR3 reads CSALGRTGPLRNYGYTF. The CDR3 bases are TGCAGTGCTCTAGGCCGGACAGGGCCCCTCAGAAACTATGGCTACACCTTC.